There are many counts of the clone carrying this T cell receptor (beta chain). The antigen is not known. Aged 18 to 65, the patients had hyperthyroidism that was newly diagnosed and had lasted under 2 months. Drawn at first hyperthyroidism diagnosis, the blood sample preceded any ophthalmopathy symptoms. CDR1 is DFQATT and CDR2 is SNEGSKA in the germline V gene (reference sequence). V shed 1 base and J 0 bases; nucleotides not matched to a gene: 8. The CDR3 has 18 residues. These data are taken from a study of T cells in Graves' hyperthyroidism and ophthalmopathy. Whole-study context: Peripheral blood was collected at initial diagnosis, before any treatment.

It was RNA transcripts that yielded the amplified TCR beta CDR3 regions. First-round RT-PCR with HTBI primers amplified the TCR CDR3 region. TCRdb reanalysed the multiplex PCR reads using MiXCR and keeps one entry per CDR3 protein. Among around 700,000 distinct CDR3 sequences listed, around 19% were seen once. Notes on the study in general: Also found in blood were most expanded thyroid clonotypes above 0.001.

The chain joins TRBV20-1 to TRBJ2-2; TRBD1 agrees at 10 bases. The TCR sequence derives from a woman in her 50s with Graves' hyperthyroidism that later progressed to Graves' ophthalmopathy. Specimen: blood. The CDR3 here is CSARGWTGGASNTGELFF. The CDR3 DNA sequence: TGCAGTGCTAGAGGGTGGACAGGGGGGGCTTCGAACACCGGGGAGCTGTTTTTT.